These T cell receptor beta chains were read from a single sample in a study of monozygotic twins with cystic fibrosis. Measured with immunoSEQ multiplex PCR; TCRdb has only the in-frame clones, and not every one. The sample shows around 15,000 clones, 75% to 90% of them seen only once. Sequenced: blood. The source of these receptors is a boy aged 5-17 years with cystic fibrosis. Each CDR3 is given with its conserved first and last residue. The D gene is left open where the match is weak. Rows give clone size only sometimes, using once, few, many, or a class for an expanded clone.

18	TRBV6-1	TRBJ2-7	.	TRBD1	CASSEARLYGQGSYEQYF	TGTGCCAGCAGTGAAGCGCGGCTTTATGGACAGGGGTCCTACGAGCAGTACTTC
14	TRBV29-1	TRBJ1-1	.	TRBD1	CSVVGTGEFTEAFF	TGCAGCGTTGTTGGGACAGGGGAATTCACTGAAGCTTTCTTT
14	TRBV5-6	TRBJ2-7	.	.	CASSSGDHSYEQYF	TGTGCCAGCAGCTCCGGGGATCATTCCTACGAGCAGTACTTC
16	TRBV4-1	TRBJ2-1	.	TRBD2	CASSAPGTSVGNEQFF	TGCGCCAGCAGCGCCCCCGGGACTAGCGTGGGGAATGAGCAGTTCTTC
16	TRBV28	TRBJ2-1	.	.	CASSTAGGSSYNEQFF	TGTGCCAGCAGTACCGCCGGGGGTAGCTCCTACAATGAGCAGTTCTTC
14	TRBV4-1	TRBJ1-1	.	.	CASSQDREATEAFF	TGCGCCAGCAGCCAAGATAGGGAAGCCACTGAAGCTTTCTTT
11	TRBV6-6	TRBJ1-4	.	.	CASSYPGKLFF	TGTGCCAGCAGTTACCCTGGAAAACTGTTTTTT
14	TRBV6-6	TRBJ1-4	.	.	CASGTRARGEKLFF	TGTGCCAGCGGAACCCGGGCTCGGGGGGAAAAACTGTTTTTT
14	TRBV7-9	TRBJ1-4	.	TRBD1	CASSLQGAGEKLFF	TGTGCCAGCAGCCTACAGGGGGCGGGCGAAAAACTGTTTTTT
14	TRBV4-2	TRBJ2-7	.	.	CASSRSGLSYEQYF	TGTGCCAGCAGTCGCAGCGGGTTATCCTACGAGCAGTACTTC
14	TRBV9	TRBJ2-1	.	.	CASSGGESYNEQFF	TGTGCCAGCAGCGGCGGGGAATCCTACAATGAGCAGTTCTTC
17	TRBV5-1	TRBJ2-1	.	.	CASSLAIGRLLYNEQFF	TGCGCCAGCAGCTTGGCCATCGGGCGACTACTCTACAATGAGCAGTTCTTC
11	TRBV5-6	TRBJ2-5	.	.	CASSRDGAQYF	TGTGCCAGCAGCCGGGACGGGGCCCAGTACTTC
15	TRBV6-1	TRBJ1-4	.	.	CASSEVVAPNEKLFF	TGTGCCAGCAGTGAAGTCGTCGCACCTAATGAAAAACTGTTTTTT
13	TRBV28	TRBJ1-3	.	.	CASSLSAGNTIYF	TGTGCCAGCAGTTTAAGCGCTGGAAACACCATATATTTT
16	TRBV9	TRBJ2-7	.	.	CASSLEDTGSSYEQYF	TGTGCCAGCAGCCTCGAAGATACTGGCAGCTCCTACGAGCAGTACTTC
17	TRBV2	TRBJ2-6	once	TRBD2	CASRAGLLSSGANVLTF	TGTGCCAGCAGGGCGGGACTACTGAGCTCTGGGGCCAACGTCCTGACTTTC
15	TRBV29-1	TRBJ2-7	once	TRBD2	CSVGGASGGAYEQYF	TGCAGCGTTGGTGGGGCTAGCGGGGGGGCCTACGAGCAGTACTTC
17	TRBV18	TRBJ2-2	.	TRBD2	CASSPPVAGGRTGELFF	TGTGCCAGCTCACCACCGGTAGCGGGGGGACGGACCGGGGAGCTGTTTTTT
15	TRBV5-5	TRBJ1-4	.	.	CASSQLGPLGEKLFF	TGTGCCAGCAGCCAACTGGGACCCCTGGGTGAAAAACTGTTTTTT
16	TRBV5-4	TRBJ2-3	.	TRBD2	CASSTGTSGGTDTQYF	TGTGCCAGCAGCACTGGGACTAGCGGGGGCACAGATACGCAGTATTTT
15	TRBV4-3	TRBJ1-5	.	TRBD1	CASSLGTGQDQPQHF	TGCGCCAGCAGCTTGGGGACAGGCCAGGATCAGCCCCAGCATTTT
16	TRBV4-2	TRBJ2-2	.	.	CASSRVTGPLTGELFF	TGTGCCAGCAGCCGAGTTACAGGGCCTCTAACCGGGGAGCTGTTTTTT
14	TRBV5-6	TRBJ1-2	.	TRBD1	CASSLVRTGNGYTF	TGTGCCAGCAGCTTGGTTAGGACAGGGAATGGCTACACCTTC
16	TRBV19	TRBJ1-2	.	TRBD1	CASSIGPRQGAEGYTF	TGTGCCAGTAGTATAGGGCCCCGACAGGGGGCGGAGGGCTACACCTTC
15	TRBV5-1	TRBJ1-1	.	.	CASSLATGMNTEAFF	TGCGCCAGCAGCTTGGCGACGGGGATGAACACTGAAGCTTTCTTT
15	TRBV5-1	TRBJ2-1	once	TRBD2	CASSLVRTSDNEQFF	TGCGCCAGCAGCTTGGTCAGGACTAGTGACAATGAGCAGTTCTTC
15	TRBV28	TRBJ2-7	.	TRBD2	CASSLTASGSYEQYF	TGTGCCAGCAGTTTAACTGCTAGCGGGAGCTACGAGCAGTACTTC
16	TRBV2	TRBJ1-3	.	.	CASSPPRRYSGNTIYF	TGTGCCAGCAGTCCACCTCGACGGTACTCTGGAAACACCATATATTTT
15	TRBV30	TRBJ2-2	.	TRBD2	CAFAAAGGPGGELFF	TGTGCCTTTGCGGCTGCGGGAGGGCCCGGCGGGGAGCTGTTTTTT
15	TRBV7-9	TRBJ2-1	.	.	CASSLSQGTDNEQFF	TGTGCCAGCAGCTTAAGTCAGGGAACGGACAATGAGCAGTTCTTC
14	TRBV4-1	TRBJ1-1	.	.	CASSPTLGYTEAFF	TGCGCCAGCAGCCCGACCTTGGGGTACACTGAAGCTTTCTTT
17	TRBV18	TRBJ1-6	.	.	CASSPPFTSAYNSPLHF	TGTGCCAGCTCACCACCTTTTACGTCGGCCTATAATTCACCCCTCCACTTT
15	TRBV6-6	TRBJ1-1	.	TRBD1	CASSYLGQGNTEAFF	TGTGCCAGCAGTTACCTGGGACAGGGGAACACTGAAGCTTTCTTT
11	TRBV2	TRBJ2-7	.	.	CASNEGYEQYF	TGTGCCAGCAACGAGGGCTACGAGCAGTACTTC
15	TRBV10-3	TRBJ1-6	.	.	CAIRDRPYYNSPLHF	TGTGCCATCAGGGACAGACCTTACTATAATTCACCCCTCCACTTT
15	TRBV19	TRBJ2-1	.	TRBD2	CASSLSGGSYNEQFF	TGTGCCAGTAGTCTCAGCGGGGGGTCCTACAATGAGCAGTTCTTC
13	TRBV7-9	TRBJ2-7	.	.	CASSTGRNYEQYF	TGTGCCAGCAGCACGGGACGGAACTACGAGCAGTACTTC
16	TRBV25-1	TRBJ2-3	.	TRBD2	CASSVKAGGGTDTQYF	TGTGCCAGCAGTGTCAAAGCGGGGGGAGGCACAGATACGCAGTATTTT